This T cell receptor beta chain was identified during a study of cytomegalovirus exposure and HLA in healthy donors. A note on this clone: Its antigen is undetermined.

Study observations and caveats: The authors enumerated roughly 160 TCR beta chains as linked to cytomegalovirus.

V was cut by 1 base and J by 15 bases, with 10 bases left in between. This CDR3 is 11 amino acids long. From germline, CDR1 is SEHNR and CDR2 FQNEAQ (reference sequence). The PCR made use of 60 Vbeta and 13 Jbeta primers. Sequencing used immunoSEQ multiplex PCR; TCRdb keeps in-frame clones, though not all of them. The table includes around 78,000 clones, around 82% detected once. This clonotype originated in a male donor in good health and CMV-seronegative. The sample comprised PBMCs. V and J are TRBV7-9 and TRBJ2-1; D perhaps matches TRBD1 (6 bases). CDR3 nucleotides: TGTGCCAGCAGCTTAGGCCAGGGGTGGTTCTTC. This codes for CASSLGQGWFF. The whole variable domain, remainder taken from reference TRBV7-9 and TRBJ2-1, is DTGVSQNPRHKITKRGQNVTFRCDPISEHNRLYWYRQTLGQGPEFLTYFQNEAQLEKSRLLSDRFSAERPKGSFSTLEIQRTEQGDSAMYLCASSLGQGWFFGPGTRLTVL.